This TCR beta chain was identified in a study of PD-L1 blockade in urothelial cancer. The authors spiked synthetic TCR analog templates into each PCR. Here immunoSEQ multiplex PCR was the method, and the copy in TCRdb shows in-frame clones only, minus some. The sample consists of approximately 91,000 clones, around 78% of them appearing once. J was trimmed by 4 bases and V by 2 bases; bases with no gene match: 6. CDR1 and CDR2 (germline): SGHRS, YFSETQ. The CDR3 totals 15 residues. As for time point: peripheral blood 6 weeks after treatment start. Pretreatment and on-treatment blood mononuclear cell samples were taken, totaling between 1 and 8 time points per patient. This clone was counted a few times.

The source was PBMCs, collected around atezolizumab (anti-PD-L1) treatment. The chain carries TRBV5-1 and TRBJ2-3, with TRBD2 matching 8 bases. The clonotype was recovered from a man aged 70 or older with urothelial cancer. The CDR3 nucleotides are TGCGCCAGCAGCTTCAGCGGGAGACTATCAGATACGCAGTATTTT. This codes for CASSFSGRLSDTQYF.